What follows are 7 T cell receptor beta chains derived from one specimen sequenced in a study of CD8 T cells in Susac syndrome. RNA amounts of 0.5 to 1 ug underwent reverse transcription with random hexamers. One entry per CDR3 protein, called by TCRdb with MiXCR from the immunoSEQ multiplex PCR reads. The repertoire holds some 120,000 distinct CDR3 sequences, with around 94% as singletons. The specimen was CD4+ T cells from PBMCs. The receptor set was obtained from a human donor in good health.

CDR3 bases: TGTGCCAGCAGCCAGACAGGGGAAAATTACAATGAGCAGTTCTTC. Its translation is CASSQTGENYNEQFF. The gene calls are TRBV4-2 and TRBJ2-1; TRBD1 agrees at 8 bases. Germline values: CDR1 LGHNA, CDR2 YNFKEQ. There are 15 residues in the CDR3. V was clipped by 3 bases and J by 4 bases; unmatched bases: 5.

The V and J genes are TRBV7-9 and TRBJ1-2; D is undetermined. Germline CDR1 is SEHNR and CDR2 is FQNEAQ (reference sequence). This CDR3 is 12 amino acids long. Trimming removed 1 base from V and 8 bases from J, with 8 bases in between. The CDR3: CASSLGQSGYTF. DNA for the CDR3: TGTGCCAGCAGCTTAGGGCAGAGCGGCTACACCTTC.

V usage is TRBV6-4 and J usage is TRBJ2-7, with D possibly being TRBD2 (6 bases). Germline CDR1 is MRHNA and CDR2 is SNTAGT. The CDR3 has 16 residues. Trimming cost V 4 bases and J 0 bases, with 16 bases left between them. The CDR3 spells CASSGRRGRSSYEQYF. The CDR3 DNA follows: TGTGCCAGCAGTGGCCGGCGGGGTAGGAGCTCCTACGAGCAGTACTTC.

This chain links TRBV5-4 with TRBJ1-1; 10 nucleotides align to TRBD1. Germline CDR1 is SGHNT and CDR2 is YYREEE (reference sequence). This CDR3 region has 16 residues. V shed 5 bases, J shed 0 bases, and the junction held 7 bases outside the gene matches. The CDR3 bases are TGTGCCAGCAGGCCCGGACAGGGGGTTATGAACACTGAAGCTTTCTTT. It codes for CASRPGQGVMNTEAFF.

V gene TRBV9 combines with J gene TRBJ2-2; maybe TRBD1 (6 bases). Per the germline V gene, CDR1 is SGDLS and CDR2 is YYNGEE. The CDR3 consists of 15 residues. V shed 3 bases and J shed 1 base, with 10 bases lying between them. The CDR3 here is CASSAGAVNTGELFF. The CDR3 nucleotides are TGTGCCAGCAGCGCAGGGGCAGTGAACACCGGGGAGCTGTTTTTT.

The chain joins TRBV19 to TRBJ2-1; 12 bases line up with TRBD2. There are 16 residues in the CDR3. The germline V gene encodes CDR1 LNHDA and CDR2 SQIVND (reference sequence). V trimming: 5 bases; J trimming: 8 bases; junction bases outside the gene matches: 10. The CDR3 DNA reads TGTGCCAGTAGTCGGACTAGCGGGATTACCGGTGATGAGCAGTTCTTC. Translation: CASSRTSGITGDEQFF.

The CDR3 is CASSPLTGGVPDTQYF. CDR3 coding DNA: TGTGCCAGCTCACCTCTGACAGGGGGCGTCCCAGATACGCAGTATTTT. V usage is TRBV18 and J usage is TRBJ2-3, with 10 bases aligning to TRBD1. This CDR3 is 16 amino acids long. Germline V gene data show CDR1 as KGHSH and CDR2 as LQKENI. V was clipped by 3 bases and J by 4 bases; unmatched bases: 7.